The table lists the clone carrying this T cell receptor beta chain with many counts. Antigen unknown. Profiled with immunoSEQ multiplex PCR; TCRdb holds only in-frame clones, not every one. The sample includes 30,000 to 40,000 clones, none of them occurring once. The data are from a study of T cells after posttransplantation cyclophosphamide. General study points: Skin or GI-infiltrating T cells shared few TRB sequences with blood. After PTCy, TRB diversity resembled that of CNI/methotrexate controls. Donor CD8+ memory clones often dominated recipient blood repertoires at later times.

This CDR3 has 14 amino acids. CDR1 and CDR2 from the germline V gene are SGHVS and FQNEAQ. The trim removed 2 bases at V and 1 base at J, leaving 1 base unmatched. On the day of bone marrow donation, the related graft donor provided peripheral blood. The sequenced sample consisted of PBMCs. The rearrangement uses TRBV7-8 and TRBJ1-1, with 7 positions matching TRBD1. The sequence derives from a man aged 45-60 years in good health, CMV-negative, and a related stem cell transplant donor. CDR3: CASSLQGGNTEAFF. CDR3 nucleotide sequence: TGTGCCAGCAGCTTACAGGGGGGGAACACTGAAGCTTTCTTT. Complete variable domain (other parts from reference TRBV7-8 and TRBJ1-1): GAGVSQSPRYKVAKRGQDVALRCDPISGHVSLFWYQQALGQGPEFLTYFQNEAQLDKSGLPSDRFFAERPEGSVSTLKIQRTQQEDSAVYLCASSLQGGNTEAFFGQGTRLTVV.